Given below is one T cell receptor (beta chain) in context. What it binds is not known. The data stem from a study of CD8 T cells in ankylosing spondylitis. Library preparation for TCR beta used quantitative 5'-RACE with molecular barcodes. TCRdb used MiXCR to reprocess the 5' RACE reads, holding one entry per CDR3 protein. The table lists under 550,000 distinct CDR3 sequences, roughly 25% of them singletons. The CDR3 sequence is 14 residues long. CDR1 and CDR2 (germline): KGHDR, SFDVKD. The V end was cut by 1 base, the J end by 7 bases, with 10 bases between. Study conclusions and caveats: From matched ankylosing spondylitis synovial fluid, disease-linked clones were reportedly recovered at significantly enriched levels. It appeared that ankylosing spondylitis blood was characterized by a TCR beta motif of under ten highly homologous variants. Past studies reported some motif variants in reactive arthritis synovial fluid and blood.

Sequencing input: blood, either unsorted or a sorted T cell fraction (not recorded which). The source of this sequence is a male donor with ankylosing spondylitis. The gene calls are TRBV24-1 and TRBJ2-1; weak D call: TRBD2 (6 bases). CDR3: CATSDFTGGNEQFF. In DNA, the CDR3 is TGTGCCACCAGTGATTTTACTGGGGGGAATGAGCAGTTCTTC.